The rows below give T cell receptor beta chains drawn from one sample of a study of identical twins. MiXCR, run by TCRdb on the 5' RACE reads, gives a single entry per CDR3 protein. The sample carries 450,000 to 650,000 distinct CDR3 sequences, approximately 9.6% recorded once. These data were also filed under a second study, of yellow fever vaccine responses in identical twins.

Sequenced sample: PBMCs. These receptor sequences come from a woman aged 18 to 35 in good health. CDR3s include the opening cysteine and the closing phenylalanine or tryptophan. Part of the rows lack a size; the others show once, few, many or a class for expanded clones.

NA	8	TRBV30	CAWGEQFF
NA	15	TRBV7-2	CASSSHTGGYNEQFF
few	15	TRBV6-1	CASGQKSSYNSPLHF
NA	13	TRBV7-9	CASSPFLGEPQHF
few	16	TRBV12-3/TRBV12-4	CASSLSKSLRNTEAFF
NA	17	TRBV7-9	CASSLELRTGEYYEQYF
few	15	TRBV7-2	CASSPILGEKNIQYF
few	16	TRBV7-2	CASSLVPSGRGDTQYF
NA	13	TRBV30	CAWYAGDSYEQYF
few	15	TRBV7-2	CASSFLLAGGLEQFF
few	15	TRBV12-3/TRBV12-4	CASSPLGHGSYEQYF
many	15	TRBV6-1	CASSERSGGSYEQYF
few	15	TRBV7-9	CASSAGLIPKETQYF
many	16	TRBV28	CASSFLLAGNVGELFF
few	13	TRBV6-2/TRBV6-3	CASRLTGAYEQYF
NA	14	TRBV23-1	CARALRGAKNIQYF
many	15	TRBV20-1	CSARDRLAGSETQYF
many	16	TRBV4-3	CASSQDPSGITDTQYF
NA	17	TRBV6-1	CASSTSTSGASTDTQYF
many	14	TRBV29-1	CSVAGTGQNQPQHF
many	12	TRBV10-3	CATNREGQPQHF
many	15	TRBV28	CASSFSDGRTYEQYF
few	13	TRBV7-2	CASSLRAEQTQYF
many	17	TRBV12-3/TRBV12-4	CASSPITSGGITDTQYF
few	16	TRBV15	CATSRDGAPSGDEQFF
NA	13	TRBV10-3	CAIRLQLNTEAFF
NA	15	TRBV7-9	CASSSGQGNTDTQYF
few	14	TRBV28	CASRTGQPRDEQYF
few	16	TRBV6-5	CASSYVNIGGRQTQYF
NA	12	TRBV10-3	CAISELGLAQFF
few	18	TRBV4-3	CASSQDGVGKLQTNEQFF
NA	15	TRBV6-1	CASTSRPYDWDEQFF
NA	15	TRBV5-1	CASREWDGNTGELFF
NA	15	TRBV7-9	CASSILLGQRNEQFF
few	14	TRBV4-3	CASSQARGSSPLHF
many	15	TRBV5-1	CASSLAFRGTDTQYF
NA	17	TRBV6-5	CASSYPPAGGSNTEAFF
few	18	TRBV20-1	CSARVRTMGLAGHNEQFF
few	15	TRBV5-1	CASSQLSPTASEQYF
many	16	TRBV7-9	CASSSTGEPSTDTQYF
NA	12	TRBV20-1	CSAIRDSHTQYF
NA	19	TRBV2	CASSRGGVSEGSYNSPLHF
NA	15	TRBV5-1	CASSLAETVVDTIYF
many	14	TRBV4-3	CASSPRTGNQPQHF